This TCR beta chain was captured by sequencing in a study of blood T cell repertoires in COVID-19. Study at large: Sample material is recorded as cDNA or gDNA derived from T cells, B-cell-depleted T cells, or PBMCs.

Authors' data handling: Scientists estimated how many nucleated cells there were by amplifying reference gene primers. The table came from immunoSEQ multiplex PCR; TCRdb's copy has only in-frame clones and leaves some out. V, J and clone size derive from that table, while D and trimming were established from the DNA sequence. The sample includes 52,000 or so clones, over 90% of them seen just once. The sample comprised peripheral blood. This TCR came from an elderly woman with acute or convalescent COVID-19.

CDR3 DNA: TGTGCCAGCAGCCTCCAGTGGCTTCCCGGGAGCAATCAGCCCCAGCATTTT. This encodes CASSLQWLPGSNQPQHF. The chain links TRBV7-6 to TRBJ1-5; D call uncertain. The germline gives CDR1 SGHVS, CDR2 FNYEAQ. Trimming cost V 5 bases and J 1 base, with 18 bases left between them. CDR3 length: 17 residues.